This TCR beta chain originates from a study of radiotherapy plus CTLA-4 blockade in lung cancer. Concerning this clone: No antigen is known for it.

V lost 5 bases and J 2 bases, leaving 9 bases between the germline ends. Germline V gene data show CDR1 as SGHVS and CDR2 as FQNEAQ. The CDR3 is 13 amino acids. Libraries were prepared by immunoSEQ multiplex PCR; TCRdb keeps only in-frame clonotypes and omits some of them. The sample lists 55,000 or so clones; approximately 84% were seen once. General study results and limits: Early shifts in blood T cell clones, with interferon-beta, reportedly predicted response best. Tumor-origin TCR clones grew in blood after radiotherapy plus ipilimumab.

Patients had chemo-refractory metastatic non-small-cell lung cancer and received focal radiation plus CTLA-4 blockade that used ipilimumab. The chain couples TRBV7-8 to TRBJ1-2; D remains unclear. This receptor was taken from a human donor with non-small cell lung cancer whose response to radiotherapy plus ipilimumab could not be evaluated. This specimen consisted of peripheral blood, obtained from a patient treated with radiotherapy plus ipilimumab. As DNA, the CDR3 is TGTGCCAGCAGCCCTCCGGGAAACTATGGCTACACCTTC. Protein: CASSPPGNYGYTF.